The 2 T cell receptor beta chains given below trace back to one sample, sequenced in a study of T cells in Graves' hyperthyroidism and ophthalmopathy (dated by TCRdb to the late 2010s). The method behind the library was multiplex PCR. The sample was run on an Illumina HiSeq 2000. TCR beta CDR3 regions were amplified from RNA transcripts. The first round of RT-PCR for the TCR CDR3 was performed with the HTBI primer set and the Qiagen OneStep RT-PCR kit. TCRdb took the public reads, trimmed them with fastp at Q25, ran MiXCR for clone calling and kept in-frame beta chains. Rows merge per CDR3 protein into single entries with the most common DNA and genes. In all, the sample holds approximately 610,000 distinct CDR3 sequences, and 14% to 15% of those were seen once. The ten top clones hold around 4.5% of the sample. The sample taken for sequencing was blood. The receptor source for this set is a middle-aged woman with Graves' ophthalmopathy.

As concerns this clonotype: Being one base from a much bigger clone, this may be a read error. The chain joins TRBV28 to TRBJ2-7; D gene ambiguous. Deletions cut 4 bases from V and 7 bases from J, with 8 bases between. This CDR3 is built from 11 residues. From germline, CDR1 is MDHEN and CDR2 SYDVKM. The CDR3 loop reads CASSSPTEQYF. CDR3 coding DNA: TGTGCCAGCAGTTCCCCTACAGAGCAGTACTTC.

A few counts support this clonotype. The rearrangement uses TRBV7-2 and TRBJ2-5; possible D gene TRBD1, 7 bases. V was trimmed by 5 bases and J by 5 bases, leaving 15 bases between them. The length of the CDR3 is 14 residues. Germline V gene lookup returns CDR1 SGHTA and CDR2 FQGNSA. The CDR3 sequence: CASSRPGGWETQYF. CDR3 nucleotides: TGTGCCAGCAGCCGTCCAGGGGGGTGGGAGACCCAGTACTTC.